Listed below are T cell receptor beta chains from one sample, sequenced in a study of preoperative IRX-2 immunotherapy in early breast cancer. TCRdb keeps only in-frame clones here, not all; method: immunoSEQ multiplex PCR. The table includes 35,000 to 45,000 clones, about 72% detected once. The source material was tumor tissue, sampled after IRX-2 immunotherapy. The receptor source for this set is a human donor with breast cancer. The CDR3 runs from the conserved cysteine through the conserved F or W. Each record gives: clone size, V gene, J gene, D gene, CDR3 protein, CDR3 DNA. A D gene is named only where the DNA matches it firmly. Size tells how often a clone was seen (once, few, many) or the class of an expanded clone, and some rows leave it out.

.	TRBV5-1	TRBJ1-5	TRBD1	CASSLEGQGSQPQHF	TGCGCCAGCAGCTTGGAGGGACAGGGTAGTCAGCCCCAGCATTTT
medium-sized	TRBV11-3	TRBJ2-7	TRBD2	CASSLVAGVPYEQYF	TGTGCCAGCAGCTTGGTAGCGGGAGTGCCCTACGAGCAGTACTTC
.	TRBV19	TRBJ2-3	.	CASTPYGGDTQYF	TGTGCCAGTACGCCTTATGGGGGAGACACGCAGTATTTT
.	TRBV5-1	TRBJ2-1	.	CASSLWSGSYNEQFF	TGCGCCAGCAGCTTGTGGTCAGGGAGCTACAATGAGCAGTTCTTC
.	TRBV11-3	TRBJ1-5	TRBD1	CASSLGRGQGIQPQHF	TGTGCCAGCAGCTTGGGGAGGGGACAGGGGATTCAGCCCCAGCATTTT
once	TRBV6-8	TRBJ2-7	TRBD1	CASSIRQGGYEQYF	TGTGCCAGCAGTATTAGACAGGGCGGCTACGAGCAGTACTTC
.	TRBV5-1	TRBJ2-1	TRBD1	CASSSGTGGPREQFF	TGCGCCAGCAGCTCCGGGACAGGGGGACCCCGAGAGCAGTTCTTC
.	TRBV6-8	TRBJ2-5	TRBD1	CASSVPGTVQETQYF	TGTGCCAGCAGTGTTCCCGGGACAGTTCAAGAGACCCAGTACTTC
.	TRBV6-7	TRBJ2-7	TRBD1	CASSYSIPTGATYEQYF	TGTGCCAGCAGTTACTCGATCCCGACAGGGGCGACCTACGAGCAGTACTTC
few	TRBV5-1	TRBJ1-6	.	CASSPAGGNSPLHF	TGCGCCAGCAGCCCGGCGGGGGGTAATTCACCCCTCCACTTT
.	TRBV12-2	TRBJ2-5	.	CASRRSRLARKTQYF	TGTGCAAGTCGCCGGTCCCGACTAGCGAGAAAGACCCAGTACTTC
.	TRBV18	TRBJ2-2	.	CASSVWNSFTGELFF	TGTGCCAGCTCCGTCTGGAACAGTTTCACCGGGGAGCTGTTTTTT
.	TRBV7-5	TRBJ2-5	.	CASSSPVGREETQYF	TGTGCCAGCAGCTCCCCGGTTGGGAGGGAAGAGACCCAGTACTTC
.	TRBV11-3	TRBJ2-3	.	CASSLGRGHSTDTQYF	TGTGCCAGCAGCTTAGGGCGGGGGCATTCCACAGATACGCAGTATTTT
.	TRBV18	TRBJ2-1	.	CASSPPSGYYNEQFF	TGTGCCAGCTCACCTCCCAGCGGTTATTACAATGAGCAGTTCTTC
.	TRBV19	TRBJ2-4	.	CASSIPARDAKNIQYF	TGTGCCAGTAGTATACCCGCCCGTGATGCCAAAAACATTCAGTACTTC
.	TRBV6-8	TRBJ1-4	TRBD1	CATADRGEKLFF	TGTGCCACCGCCGACAGGGGTGAAAAACTGTTTTTT
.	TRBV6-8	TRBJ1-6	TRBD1	CASSYTRTGWGSPLHF	TGTGCCAGCAGTTACACTAGGACAGGGTGGGGTTCACCCCTCCACTTT
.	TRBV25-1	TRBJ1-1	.	CASRPTVNTEAFF	TGTGCCAGCAGGCCGACGGTGAACACTGAAGCTTTCTTT
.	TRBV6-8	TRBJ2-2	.	CASKVVLGSTGELFF	TGTGCCAGCAAAGTGGTCTTGGGGAGCACCGGGGAGCTGTTTTTT
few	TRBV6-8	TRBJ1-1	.	CASSYGGAGTEAFF	TGTGCCAGCAGTTACGGGGGGGCAGGCACTGAAGCTTTCTTT
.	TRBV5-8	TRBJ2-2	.	CASSGRGPLGELFF	TGTGCCAGCAGCGGGCGAGGGCCTCTGGGGGAGCTGTTTTTT
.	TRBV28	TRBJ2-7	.	CASSLLPADRSGEQYF	TGTGCCAGCAGTTTACTCCCCGCGGACCGCTCGGGCGAGCAGTACTTC
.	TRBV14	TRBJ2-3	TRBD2	CASSVRSGGFTDTQYF	TGTGCCAGCAGCGTAAGAAGCGGGGGTTTCACAGATACGCAGTATTTT
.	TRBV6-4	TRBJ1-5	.	CASTTLSERPQHF	TGTGCCAGCACTACCCTCTCCGAACGGCCCCAGCATTTT
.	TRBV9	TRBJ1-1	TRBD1	CASSRQGVATEAFF	TGTGCCAGCAGCCGTCAGGGGGTAGCCACTGAAGCTTTCTTT
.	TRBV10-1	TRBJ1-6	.	CASSLDFNSPLHF	TGCGCCAGCAGTTTGGACTTTAATTCACCCCTCCACTTT
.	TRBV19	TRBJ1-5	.	CASTPSGYNQPQHF	TGTGCCAGTACCCCTTCGGGATACAATCAGCCCCAGCATTTT
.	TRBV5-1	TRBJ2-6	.	CASSHQPTTRYSGANVLTF	TGCGCCAGCAGCCACCAGCCGACCACGAGATACTCTGGGGCCAACGTCCTGACTTTC
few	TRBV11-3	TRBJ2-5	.	CASSLRVGQETQYF	TGTGCCAGCAGCTTACGGGTCGGCCAAGAGACCCAGTACTTC
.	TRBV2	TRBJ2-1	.	CASSLGTNNEQFF	TGTGCCAGCAGTTTGGGGACCAACAATGAGCAGTTCTTC
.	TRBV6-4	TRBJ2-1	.	CASSEARAEEQFF	TGTGCCAGCAGTGAAGCGAGGGCTGAGGAGCAGTTCTTC
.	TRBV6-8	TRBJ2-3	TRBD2	CASTPSPGGDTQYF	TGTGCCAGCACCCCATCCCCGGGAGGGGATACGCAGTATTTT
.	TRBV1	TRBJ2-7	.	CASSQVPAGVIYEQYF	TGCGCCAGCAGCCAAGTCCCAGCGGGAGTTATCTACGAGCAGTACTTC